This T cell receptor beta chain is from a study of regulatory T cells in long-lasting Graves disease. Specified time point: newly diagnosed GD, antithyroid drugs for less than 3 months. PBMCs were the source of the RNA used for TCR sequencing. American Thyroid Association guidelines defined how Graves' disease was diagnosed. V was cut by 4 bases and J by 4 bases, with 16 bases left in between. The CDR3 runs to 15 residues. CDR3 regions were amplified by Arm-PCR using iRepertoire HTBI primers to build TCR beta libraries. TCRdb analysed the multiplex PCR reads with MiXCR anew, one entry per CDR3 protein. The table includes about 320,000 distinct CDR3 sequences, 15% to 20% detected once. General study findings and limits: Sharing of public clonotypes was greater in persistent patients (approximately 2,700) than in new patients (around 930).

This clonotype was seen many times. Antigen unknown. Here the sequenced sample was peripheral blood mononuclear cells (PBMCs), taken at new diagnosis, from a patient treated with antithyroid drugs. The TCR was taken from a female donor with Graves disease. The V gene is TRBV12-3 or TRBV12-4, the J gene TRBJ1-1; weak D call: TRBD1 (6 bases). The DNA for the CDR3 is TGTGCCAGCAGTTACACGGAGGGGGGGAGCACTGAAGCTTTCTTT. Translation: CASSYTEGGSTEAFF.